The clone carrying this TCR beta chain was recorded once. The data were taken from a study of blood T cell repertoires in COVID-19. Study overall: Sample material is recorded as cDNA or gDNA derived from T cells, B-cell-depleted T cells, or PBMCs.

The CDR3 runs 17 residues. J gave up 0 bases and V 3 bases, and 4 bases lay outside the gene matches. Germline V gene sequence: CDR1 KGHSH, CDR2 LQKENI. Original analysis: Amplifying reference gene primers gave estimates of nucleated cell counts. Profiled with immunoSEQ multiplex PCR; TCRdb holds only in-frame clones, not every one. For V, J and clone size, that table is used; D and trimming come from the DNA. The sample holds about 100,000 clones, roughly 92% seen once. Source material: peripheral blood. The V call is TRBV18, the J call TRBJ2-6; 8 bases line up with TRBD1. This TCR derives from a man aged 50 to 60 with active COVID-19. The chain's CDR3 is CASSPGTGPSGANVLTF. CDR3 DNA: TGTGCCAGCTCACCCGGGACAGGCCCCTCTGGGGCCAACGTCCTGACTTTC.